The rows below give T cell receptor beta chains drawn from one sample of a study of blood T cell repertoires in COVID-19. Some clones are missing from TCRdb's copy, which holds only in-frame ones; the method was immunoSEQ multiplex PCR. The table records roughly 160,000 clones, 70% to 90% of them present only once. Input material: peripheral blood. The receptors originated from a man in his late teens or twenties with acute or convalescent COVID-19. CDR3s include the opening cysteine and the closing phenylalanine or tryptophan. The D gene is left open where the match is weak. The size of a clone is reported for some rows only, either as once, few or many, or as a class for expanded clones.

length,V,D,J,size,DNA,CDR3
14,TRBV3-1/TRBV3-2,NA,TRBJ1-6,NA,TGTGCCAGCAGCGCAACTATCCTGATTAGGCCCCTCCACTTT,CASSATILIRPLHF
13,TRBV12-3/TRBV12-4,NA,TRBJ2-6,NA,TGTGCCAGTGAGAGCTCTGGGGCCAACGTCCTGACTTTC,CASESSGANVLTF
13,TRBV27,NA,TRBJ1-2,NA,TGTGCCAGCAGTTTATTTGCGTCATATGGCTACACCTTC,CASSLFASYGYTF
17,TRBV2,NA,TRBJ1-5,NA,TGTGCCAGCAGTGAGGGTCTGCGATTGAGGGACAATCAGCCCCAGCATTTT,CASSEGLRLRDNQPQHF
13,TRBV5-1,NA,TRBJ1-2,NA,TGCGCCAGCAGCTTGTCCCTTAACTATGGCTACACCTTC,CASSLSLNYGYTF
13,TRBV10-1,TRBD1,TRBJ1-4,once,TGCGCCAGCAGCGGGACAGGGGGCGAAAAACTGTTTTTT,CASSGTGGEKLFF
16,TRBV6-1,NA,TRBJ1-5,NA,TGTGCCAGCAGTGAAACGGGGTTCTTTCGCGGGCAGCCCCAGCATTTT,CASSETGFFRGQPQHF
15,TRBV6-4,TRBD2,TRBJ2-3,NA,TGTGCCAGCAGCCCACGGGGGGGAGGGACAGATACGCAGTATTTT,CASSPRGGGTDTQYF
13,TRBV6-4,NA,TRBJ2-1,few,TGTGCCAGCAGTGACAGGGAGGCCAATGAGCAGTTCTTC,CASSDREANEQFF
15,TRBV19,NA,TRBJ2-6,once,TGTGCCAGTAGTATGTTCCCGGGGGGGGCCAACGTCCTGACTTTC,CASSMFPGGANVLTF
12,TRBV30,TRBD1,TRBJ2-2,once,TGTGCCTTGGACAGGGGAATCGGGGAGCTGTTTTTT,CALDRGIGELFF
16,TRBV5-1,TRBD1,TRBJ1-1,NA,TGCGCCAGCAGCGATGGGGGACAGGGTATGGACACTGAAGCTTTCTTT,CASSDGGQGMDTEAFF
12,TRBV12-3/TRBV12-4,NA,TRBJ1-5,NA,TGTGCCAGCAGTTTTAACAGCCAGCCCCAGCATTTT,CASSFNSQPQHF
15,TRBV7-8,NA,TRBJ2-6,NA,TGTGCCAGCAGCCCAACCACCAGTGGGGCCAACGTCCTGACTTTC,CASSPTTSGANVLTF
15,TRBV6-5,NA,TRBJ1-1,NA,TGTGCCAGCAGTTATATGCAGGGCTCAAGCACTGAAGCTTTCTTT,CASSYMQGSSTEAFF
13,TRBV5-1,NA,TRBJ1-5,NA,TGCGCCAGCAGCTGGGGCGGCAATCAGCCCCAGCATTTT,CASSWGGNQPQHF
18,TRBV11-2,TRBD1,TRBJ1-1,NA,TGTGCCAGCAGCTTTCTGGACAGGGGGCGGCAATCGAACACTGAAGCTTTCTTT,CASSFLDRGRQSNTEAFF
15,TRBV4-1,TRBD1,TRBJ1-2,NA,TGCGCCAGCAGCCAGACGGGACAGGGATTCTCTGGCTACACCTTC,CASSQTGQGFSGYTF
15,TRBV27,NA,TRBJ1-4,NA,TGTGCCAGCAGTTTATACGGTAGAACTAATGAAAAACTGTTTTTT,CASSLYGRTNEKLFF
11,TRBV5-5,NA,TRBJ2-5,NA,TGTGCCAGCCAGGAGGGCGAGACCCAGTACTTC,CASQEGETQYF
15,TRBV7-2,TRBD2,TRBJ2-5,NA,TGTGCCAGCAGCAGACTAGCGGGGGGGCAGGGGACCCAGTACTTC,CASSRLAGGQGTQYF
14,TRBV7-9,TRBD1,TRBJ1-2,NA,TGTGCCAGCAGCTCCCGGGACAGGGACGGGGGCTACACCTTC,CASSSRDRDGGYTF
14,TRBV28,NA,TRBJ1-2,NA,TGTGCCAGCCTAAAGACAGGAAGTCGCTATGGCTACACCTTC,CASLKTGSRYGYTF
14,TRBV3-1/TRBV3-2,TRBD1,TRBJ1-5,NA,TGTGCCAGCAGCCAAACAGGGGGAGGTCAGCCCCAGCATTTT,CASSQTGGGQPQHF
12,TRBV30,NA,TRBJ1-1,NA,TGTGCCTGGAGTGTACAGGGTCCTGAAGCTTTCTTT,CAWSVQGPEAFF
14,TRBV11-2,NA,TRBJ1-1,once,TGTGCCAGCAGCTTAGGAGGGCTGAACACTGAAGCTTTCTTT,CASSLGGLNTEAFF
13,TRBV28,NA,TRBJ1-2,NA,TGTGCCAGCAGAACCAGTCCGGGCTATGGCTACACCTTC,CASRTSPGYGYTF
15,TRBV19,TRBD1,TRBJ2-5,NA,TGTGCCAGTAGTGGACTCTCAGGGGGTCCAGAGACCCAGTACTTC,CASSGLSGGPETQYF
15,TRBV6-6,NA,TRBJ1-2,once,TGTGCCAGCAGTTACAGTAAGACACAAAACTATGGCTACACCTTC,CASSYSKTQNYGYTF
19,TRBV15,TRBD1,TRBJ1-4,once,TGTGCCACCAGCAGAGCGAGGGGACAGGGTAGAAAGGAGAATGAAAAACTGTTTTTT,CATSRARGQGRKENEKLFF
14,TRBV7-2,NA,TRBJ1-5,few,TGTGCCAGCAGCTCGAGCCCAGGGTCCCAGCCCCAGCATTTT,CASSSSPGSQPQHF
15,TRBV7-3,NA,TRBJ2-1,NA,TGTGCCAGCAGCCTCACGGGAAGAATGTACAATGAGCAGTTCTTC,CASSLTGRMYNEQFF
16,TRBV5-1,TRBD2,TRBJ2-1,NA,TGCGCCAGCAGCTTGGGACTAGCGAGCTCCTACAATGAGCAGTTCTTC,CASSLGLASSYNEQFF
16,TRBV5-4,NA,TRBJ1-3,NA,TGTGCCAGCAGCCCCGACAGCCTAAACTCTGGAAACACCATATATTTT,CASSPDSLNSGNTIYF
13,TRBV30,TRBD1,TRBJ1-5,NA,TGTGCCTGGAGCACAGGGGCGCATCAGCCCCAGCATTTT,CAWSTGAHQPQHF
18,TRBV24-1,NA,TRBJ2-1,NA,TGTGCCACCAGTGGCGGACAGGGAGGGCTAGGGGTGTACAATGAGCAGTTCTTC,CATSGGQGGLGVYNEQFF
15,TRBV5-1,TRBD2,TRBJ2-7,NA,TGCGCCAGCAGCCAGGGACTAGCGGGGAGCAGCGAGCAGTACTTC,CASSQGLAGSSEQYF
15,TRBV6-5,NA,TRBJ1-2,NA,TGTGCCAGCAGTTACTCGATGGCACAGGGTTATGGCTACACCTTC,CASSYSMAQGYGYTF
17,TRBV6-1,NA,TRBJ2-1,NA,TGTGCCAGCAGTGAAGCGATGCGGGGAGCTGCCTACAATGAGCAGTTCTTC,CASSEAMRGAAYNEQFF
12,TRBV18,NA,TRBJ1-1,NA,TGTGCCAGCTCAGCCGACAGGTCTGAAGCTTTCTTT,CASSADRSEAFF
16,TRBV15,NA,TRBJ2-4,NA,TGTGCCACCAGCAGAGACCAAGCCGTAGTCAAAAACATTCAGTACTTC,CATSRDQAVVKNIQYF
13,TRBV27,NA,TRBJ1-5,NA,TGTGCCAGCAGCCCAGGTGTAAATCAGCCCCAGCATTTT,CASSPGVNQPQHF
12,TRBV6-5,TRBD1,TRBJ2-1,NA,TGTGCCAGCCTACAGGGGGTCGGGGAGCAGTTCTTC,CASLQGVGEQFF
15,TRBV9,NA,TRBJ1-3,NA,TGTGCCAGCAGCGCAAACCGGGGCTCTGGAAACACCATATATTTT,CASSANRGSGNTIYF
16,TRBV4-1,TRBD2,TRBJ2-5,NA,TGCGCCAGCAGCCAAGCCATAGCGGGGGGGGAAGAGACCCAGTACTTC,CASSQAIAGGEETQYF
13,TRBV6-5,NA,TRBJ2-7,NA,TGTGCCAGCCTATGGGAGATGAACTACGAGCAGTACTTC,CASLWEMNYEQYF
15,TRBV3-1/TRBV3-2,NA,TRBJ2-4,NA,TGTGCCAGCAGGAGGAATAGCGGAGCCAAAAACATTCAGTACTTC,CASRRNSGAKNIQYF
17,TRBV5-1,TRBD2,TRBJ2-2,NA,TGCGCCAGCAGCTTGGCTAGCGGGGCCCTGAGCGCCGGGGAGCTGTTTTTT,CASSLASGALSAGELFF
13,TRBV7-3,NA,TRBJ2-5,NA,TGTGCCAGCAGCTTAAGGGGGAGGGAGACCCAGTACTTC,CASSLRGRETQYF